The 10 T cell receptor beta chains below were found in one sample sequenced in a study of memory CD4+ T cells and cytomegalovirus serostatus. Single viable CD3+CD4+CD8-CD45RO+ cells were sorted as the memory CD4+ T cells. This table comes from immunoSEQ multiplex PCR, and its TCRdb copy is limited to in-frame clones, with some not included. The repertoire has over 35,000 clones, around 82% of them found once; the top ten carry 0.75% to 1%. Sample: memory CD4+ T cells from blood. Receptor source: an adult in good health and CMV-seronegative.

V gene TRBV30 combines with J gene TRBJ1-2; 9 nucleotides agree with TRBD1. Germline values: CDR1 GTSNPN, CDR2 SVGIG (reference sequence). The CDR3 runs to 13 residues. The V segment lost 3 bases and the J segment 6 bases; nucleotides outside the gene matches: 5. The CDR3 reads CAWSRTGADGYTF. Written as DNA, the CDR3 is TGTGCCTGGAGCCGGACAGGGGCGGATGGCTACACCTTC.

This sequence joins TRBV5-6 and TRBJ2-5, with 8 bases aligning to TRBD1. CDR1 and CDR2 from the germline V gene are SGHDT and YYEEEE. The CDR3 is 15 residues long. J lost 5 bases, V lost 0 bases, and 6 bases had no gene match. For the CDR3, the DNA is TGTGCCAGCAGCTTGGTCCCCAGGGGGCGCGAGACCCAGTACTTC. The encoded protein is CASSLVPRGRETQYF. The complete variable domain, with remaining parts taken from reference TRBV5-6 and TRBJ2-5, reads DAGVTQSPTHLIKTRGQQVTLRCSPKSGHDTVSWYQQALGQGPQFIFQYYEEEERQRGNFPDRFSGHQFPNYSSELNVNALLLGDSALYLCASSLVPRGRETQYFGPGTRLLVL.

This clone was seen only a few times. The rearrangement links TRBV27 to TRBJ2-7, with TRBD1 matching 7 bases. The CDR3 runs 16 residues. Germline V gene lookup returns CDR1 MNHEY and CDR2 SMNVEV (reference sequence). With V trimmed by 4 bases and J by 4 bases, 13 bases remained unmatched. The CDR3 protein is CASSSRGQGVFYEQYF. The CDR3 bases are TGTGCCAGCAGTTCAAGGGGGCAGGGGGTTTTTTACGAGCAGTACTTC.

This clone appeared a few times. The chain joins TRBV6-5 to TRBJ1-2; weak D call: TRBD1 (5 bases). The CDR3 is made up of 11 amino acids. V was cut by 8 bases and J by 8 bases, with 12 bases left in between. The germline V gene encodes CDR1 MNHEY and CDR2 SVGAGI. CDR3: CASGWDLGYTF. The DNA for the CDR3 is TGTGCCAGCGGGTGGGACTTGGGCTACACCTTC.

This chain connects TRBV7-2 to TRBJ2-1; 10 bases line up with TRBD1. With V trimmed by 5 bases and J by 5 bases, 6 bases remained unmatched. Germline V gives CDR1 SGHTA, CDR2 FQGNSA. This CDR3 comprises 15 residues. The CDR3 is CASSGDRGSHNEQFF. CDR3 DNA sequence: TGTGCCAGCAGCGGGGACAGGGGTTCCCACAATGAGCAGTTCTTC. Drawing the rest from reference TRBV7-2 and TRBJ2-1, the complete variable domain is GAGVSQSPSNKVTEKGKDVELRCDPISGHTALYWYRQSLGQGLEFLIYFQGNSAPDKSGLPSDRFSAERTGGSVSTLTIQRTQQEDSAVYLCASSGDRGSHNEQFFGPGTRLTVL.

This rearrangement joins TRBV28 to TRBJ1-4, with 10 bases aligning to TRBD1. V lost 2 bases and J lost 3; bases outside the gene matches: 3. CDR3 length equals 16 residues. The germline V gene has CDR1 MDHEN and CDR2 SYDVKM. The DNA for the CDR3 is TGTGCCAGCAGTTTACTGACAGGGGGCCCTAATGAAAAACTGTTTTTT. Translation: CASSLLTGGPNEKLFF.

The V call is TRBV5-1, the J call TRBJ2-4; D might be TRBD1 (6 bases). Germline CDR1 reads SGHRS; CDR2 reads YFSETQ. CDR3 length equals 15 residues. With 4 bases removed from V and 8 bases from J, the gap between germline ends came to 19 bases. The CDR3 nucleotides are TGCGCCAGCAGCAGAGGGGACACCCGGTCCGACATTCAGTACTTC. Protein: CASSRGDTRSDIQYF.

The genes are TRBV30 and TRBJ2-6; either TRBD1 or TRBD2 may fit D (5 bases each). This CDR3 comprises 14 residues. The germline gives CDR1 GTSNPN, CDR2 SVGIG (reference sequence). Trimming took 4 bases from V and 6 from J, leaving 13 bases between them. The CDR3 DNA sequence: TGTGCCTGGACCGGGGCCCCAACGGCCAACGTCCTGACTTTC. Protein product: CAWTGAPTANVLTF.

For the CDR3, the DNA is TGTGCCAGCAGGGGGCAAGGCAGGGCAAATTCACCCCTCCACTTT. Protein: CASRGQGRANSPLHF. This chain links TRBV6-5 with TRBJ1-6; D is possibly TRBD1 (5 bases). Germline-derived CDR1 and CDR2 are MNHEY and SVGAGI. V lost 6 bases and J 7 bases, leaving 16 bases between the germline ends. The CDR3 runs 15 residues.

The chain combines TRBV7-2 with TRBJ2-2; D gene unclear. V lost 4 bases, J lost 7 bases, and 7 bases lay in between. Per the germline V gene, CDR1 is SGHTA and CDR2 is FQGNSA. This CDR3 contains 12 residues. The CDR3 nucleotides read TGTGCCAGCAGCTGGGTTGTCGGGGAGCTGTTTTTT. Protein sequence: CASSWVVGELFF.